This entry describes one TCR beta chain. The data belong to a study of response to subunit inactivated influenza vaccine. TCRdb recomputed calls from the RT-PCR reads with MiXCR, one row per CDR3 protein. Of roughly 170,000 distinct CDR3 sequences listed, around 9.2% are singletons. The CDR3 sequence is 15 residues long. The germline V gene encodes CDR1 SGHVS and CDR2 FNYEAQ. V was trimmed by 5 bases and J by 0 bases, leaving 11 bases between them. The source is a man aged 50 or older who received an inactivated influenza vaccine. The sequencing used non-naive T cells sorted from PBMCs, collected on the day of vaccination. V is TRBV7-6 and J is TRBJ2-1; D is possibly TRBD1 or TRBD2 (6 bases each). CDR3 sequence (DNA): TGTGCCAGCAGCAAAAGGGGGGACTCCTACAATGAGCAGTTCTTC. Translation gives CASSKRGDSYNEQFF.